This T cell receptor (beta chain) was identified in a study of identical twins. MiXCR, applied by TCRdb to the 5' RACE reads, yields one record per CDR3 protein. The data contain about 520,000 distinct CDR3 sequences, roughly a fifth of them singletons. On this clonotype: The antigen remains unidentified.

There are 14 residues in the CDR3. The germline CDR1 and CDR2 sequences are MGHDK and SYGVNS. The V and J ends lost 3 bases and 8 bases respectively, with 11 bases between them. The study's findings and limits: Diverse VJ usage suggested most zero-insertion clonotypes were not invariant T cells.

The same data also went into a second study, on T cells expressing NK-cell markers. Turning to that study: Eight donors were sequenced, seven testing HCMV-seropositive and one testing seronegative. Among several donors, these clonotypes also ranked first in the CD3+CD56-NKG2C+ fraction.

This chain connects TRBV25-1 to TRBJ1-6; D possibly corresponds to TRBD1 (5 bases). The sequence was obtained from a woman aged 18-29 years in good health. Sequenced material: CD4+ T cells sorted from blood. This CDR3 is CASSDWDRHSPLHF. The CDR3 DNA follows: TGTGCCAGCAGTGACTGGGACCGACATTCACCCCTCCACTTT.